One sample yielded the 20 T cell receptor beta chains listed below, sequenced in a study of shared clonotypes between healthy human individuals (dated by TCRdb to between 2020 and 2021). The library was made by the immunoSEQ multiplex PCR assay. Drawn from immuneACCESS, this table holds only the in-frame rearrangements with V and J called that TCRdb kept. Clones are partly lost; checked studies trace under half to an unresolved V gene and leave the rest unexplained. Counted in this sample were roughly 570,000 clones; 98% of them appeared once. The ten largest clones take up 0.25% to 0.35% of the sample. CD8 naive samples consisted of CD45RO-negative cells that were positively selected for CCR7, yielding a CD45RA+CCR7+ population without TemRA cells. Sequenced sample: naive CD8+ T cells sorted from blood. The cell subset or site label on this specimen signifies: CD45RA+CCR7+. Receptors originate from a man aged 25-45 years in good health.

This CDR3 is CASSVDRDYEQYF. CDR3 nucleotides: TGTGCCAGCAGCGTGGACAGGGACTACGAGCAGTACTTC. The J gene is TRBJ2-7, the V gene TRBV5-6; 8 nucleotides match TRBD1. The CDR3 is made up of 13 amino acids. V trimming: 4 bases; J trimming: 3 bases; junction bases outside the gene matches: 3. The germline CDR1 and CDR2 sequences are SGHDT and YYEEEE. Supplemented by reference TRBV5-6 and TRBJ2-7, the full variable domain reads DAGVTQSPTHLIKTRGQQVTLRCSPKSGHDTVSWYQQALGQGPQFIFQYYEEEERQRGNFPDRFSGHQFPNYSSELNVNALLLGDSALYLCASSVDRDYEQYFGPGTRLTVT.

The CDR3: CASSLGENRDEQFF. The CDR3 DNA is TGTGCCAGCAGCTTGGGGGAAAATAGGGATGAGCAGTTCTTC. The rearrangement uses TRBV5-4 and TRBJ2-1; no firm D call. V was clipped by 0 bases and J by 8 bases, with 12 bases between them. Germline-derived CDR1 and CDR2 are SGHNT and YYREEE (reference sequence). This CDR3 spans 14 amino acids.

About this clone: The same CDR3 also results from other DNA sequences found in this sample. This chain links TRBV7-2 with TRBJ2-1; D ambiguous. CDR3 length equals 13 residues. Germline V gives CDR1 SGHTA, CDR2 FQGNSA. The ends were cut back, 1 base at V and 7 bases at J, with 8 bases in the middle. In nucleotides, the CDR3 is TGTGCCAGCAGCTTAGGCGGTGGTAATGAGCAGTTCTTC. Encoded protein: CASSLGGGNEQFF.

The V and J genes are TRBV28 and TRBJ1-3; D is undetermined. CDR3 length: 14 residues. The V and J ends lost 6 bases and 0 bases respectively, with 9 bases between them. Germline-derived CDR1 and CDR2 are MDHEN and SYDVKM. The CDR3 coding sequence is TGTGCCAGCAGGGCTGCTAGCTCTGGAAACACCATATATTTT. It translates to CASRAASSGNTIYF.

For the CDR3, the DNA is TGTGCCAGTAGTATAGGGGGGGGCACCAATCAGCCCCAGCATTTT. Translated: CASSIGGGTNQPQHF. This chain joins TRBV19 and TRBJ1-5; TRBD1 might be the D (6 bases). The CDR3 loop spans 15 amino acids. The germline gives CDR1 LNHDA, CDR2 SQIVND (reference sequence). V shed 1 base and J shed 3 bases, with 10 bases lying between them.

The J gene is TRBJ2-7, the V gene TRBV13; TRBD1 aligns across 9 bases. The CDR3 is 14 residues long. Germline trimming cut 5 bases from V and 7 bases from J; bases unmatched to any gene: 9. Germline CDR1 PRHDT, CDR2 FYEKMQ (reference sequence). CDR3 in amino acids: CASSTGQGTGEQYF. DNA for the CDR3: TGTGCCAGCAGCACAGGACAGGGGACAGGGGAGCAGTACTTC.

This sequence joins TRBV18 and TRBJ2-2; D unclear. With 5 bases removed from V and 6 bases from J, the gap between germline ends came to 4 bases. The germline V gene encodes CDR1 KGHSH and CDR2 LQKENI. The CDR3 runs to 11 residues. CDR3: CASSSAGELFF. The CDR3 DNA follows: TGTGCCAGCTCAAGCGCCGGGGAGCTGTTTTTT.

The chain joins TRBV5-5 to TRBJ2-3; D not certain. CDR1 SGHKS and CDR2 YYEKEE come from the germline V gene (reference sequence). CDR3 length: 16 amino acids. V lost 1 base and J lost 0, with 12 bases in between. The CDR3 region has the DNA TGTGCCAGCAGCTTGAACGTGTATTCTAGCACAGATACGCAGTATTTT. This encodes CASSLNVYSSTDTQYF.

The rearrangement uses TRBV11-2 and TRBJ2-3; D is tentatively TRBD1 or TRBD2 (5 bases each). The length of the CDR3 is 16 residues. CDR1 is SGHAT and CDR2 is FQNNGV in the germline V gene. The V and J ends lost 5 bases and 2 bases respectively, with 17 bases between them. The CDR3 DNA reads as TGTGCCAGCAGCCAACTCTTAGGGGACGCCACAGATACGCAGTATTTT. Protein product: CASSQLLGDATDTQYF.

The chain has TRBV7-9 and TRBJ2-1; TRBD1 is a possible D gene (5 bases). Trimming removed 5 bases at V and 10 bases at J, with 18 bases between. Germline V lookup: CDR1 SEHNR, CDR2 FQNEAQ (reference sequence). This CDR3 contains 14 residues. CDR3: CASSPQDPLGEQFF. CDR3 DNA sequence: TGTGCCAGCAGCCCACAGGACCCCTTGGGAGAGCAGTTCTTC.

The CDR3: CAAIALPLGYTF. The CDR3 region has the DNA TGTGCCGCCATAGCGCTTCCATTAGGCTACACCTTC. The rearrangement uses TRBV30 and TRBJ1-2; D not certain. V was clipped by 8 bases and J by 8 bases, with 18 bases between them. There are 12 residues in the CDR3. CDR1 is GTSNPN, CDR2 SVGIG, per germline (reference sequence).

The chain employs TRBV27 and TRBJ1-5, with 7 bases identical to TRBD1. Germline V gives CDR1 MNHEY, CDR2 SMNVEV (reference sequence). The CDR3 spans 13 residues. V shed 10 bases and J 0 bases; nucleotides not matched to a gene: 3. Here the CDR3 reads CAIQGYSNQPQHF. In DNA form, the CDR3 reads TGTGCCATACAGGGGTATAGCAATCAGCCCCAGCATTTT.

The V gene is TRBV7-6, the J gene TRBJ2-5; possible D gene TRBD1, 6 bases. Trimming removed 2 bases from V and 3 bases from J, with 10 bases in between. This CDR3 contains 14 residues. Germline V CDR1 and CDR2: SGHVS, FNYEAQ. The CDR3 protein is CASSLLSGEETQYF. The CDR3 DNA reads as TGTGCCAGCAGCTTACTCTCAGGGGAAGAGACCCAGTACTTC. The full variable domain, its missing parts supplied by reference TRBV7-6 and TRBJ2-5, is GAGVSQSPRYKVTKRGQDVALRCDPISGHVSLYWYRQALGQGPEFLTYFNYEAQQDKSGLPNDRFSAERPEGSISTLTIQRTEQRDSAMYRCASSLLSGEETQYFGPGTRLLVL.

The chain employs TRBV6-5 and TRBJ1-2; a weak D match, TRBD1 (6 bases). The V end lost 2 bases, the J end lost 7 bases, and 14 bases lay between the germline ends. The CDR3 consists of 14 residues. The germline CDR1 and CDR2 sequences are MNHEY and SVGAGI. CDR3 nucleotides: TGTGCCAGCAGTTACGCCGGGGGGGGCCTTGGCTACACCTTC. This codes for CASSYAGGGLGYTF.

This rearrangement joins TRBV5-1 to TRBJ2-7, with D unclear. V was clipped by 3 bases and J by 2 bases, with 15 bases between them. Germline CDR1 SGHRS, CDR2 YFSETQ. This CDR3 is built from 15 residues. The CDR3 reads CASSYGQITTYEQYF. The CDR3 DNA is TGCGCCAGCAGCTACGGCCAGATTACGACCTACGAGCAGTACTTC.

The rearrangement uses TRBV27 and TRBJ2-7; possible D gene TRBD2, 5 bases. Germline CDR1 MNHEY, CDR2 SMNVEV (reference sequence). CDR3 length: 15 residues. Between the trimmed V and J ends, which lost 2 bases and 2 bases, there was a span of 13 bases. CDR3 sequence (DNA): TGTGCCAGCAGTTTACGAGGGCTTGGCACCTACGAGCAGTACTTC. It yields the protein CASSLRGLGTYEQYF.

CDR3 nucleotide sequence: TGTGCCAGCAGTTACGGGCTAGCGGGAGTGTACAATGAGCAGTTCTTC. Translating gives CASSYGLAGVYNEQFF. The chain recombines TRBV6-5 with TRBJ2-1, with 10 nucleotides matching TRBD2. This CDR3 is built from 16 residues. Germline V gene data show CDR1 as MNHEY and CDR2 as SVGAGI. V lost 2 bases, J lost 4 bases, and 5 bases stayed unmatched.

The DNA of the CDR3 is TGTGCCAGCAGCGTATATTGGGGTAGGAATGAGCAGTTCTTC. It translates to CASSVYWGRNEQFF. V usage is TRBV9 and J usage is TRBJ2-1; D gene uncertain. The germline V gene has CDR1 SGDLS and CDR2 YYNGEE. The germline V and J ends were trimmed by 1 base and 7 bases, with 12 bases remaining between them. The CDR3 spans 14 residues.

V gene TRBV5-4 combines with J gene TRBJ2-2; D ambiguous. The CDR3 length is 16 residues. Germline CDR1 is SGHNT and CDR2 is YYREEE (reference sequence). The V gene lost 2 bases and the J gene lost 2 bases, with 13 bases spanning the gap. The CDR3 reads CASSLFRVENTGELFF. In DNA form, the CDR3 reads TGTGCCAGCAGCTTATTCCGGGTGGAAAACACCGGGGAGCTGTTTTTT.

The chain is built from TRBV7-2 and TRBJ2-3, with a possible D match to TRBD2 (6 bases). V gave up 4 bases and J gave up 0 bases, with 14 bases separating them. Looked up from germline, CDR1 is SGHTA and CDR2 is FQGNSA. The length of the CDR3 is 16 residues. The CDR3 region has the DNA TGTGCCAGCAGCTCGGAGCGGGTTACTAGCACAGATACGCAGTATTTT. Residues: CASSSERVTSTDTQYF.